This T cell receptor (beta chain) was retrieved from a study of blood T cell repertoires in COVID-19. Across the study: Both acute and convalescent COVID-19 samples were obtained from the United States, Italy and Spain. PBMCs, B-cell-depleted T cells, or T cells provided the cDNA or gDNA that made up the material.

Trimming cost V 4 bases and J 2 bases, with 15 bases left between them. This CDR3 comprises 15 residues. Germline V gene data show CDR1 as LGHDT and CDR2 as YNNKEL (reference sequence). Original handling: Reference gene primer amplification gave nucleated cell count estimates. The protocol was immunoSEQ multiplex PCR, while the TCRdb copy is restricted to in-frame clones and leaves out a portion. V and J calls and clone size are given by that table; D and trimming were obtained from the DNA. The sample carries about 250,000 clones, approximately 86% recorded once. The source material was peripheral blood. The J gene is TRBJ2-7, the V gene TRBV3-1 (or the pseudogene TRBV3-2), with D possibly TRBD1 on 6 matching bases. The origin of this receptor is a woman older than 75 with active or convalescent COVID-19. In nucleotides, the CDR3 is TGTGCCAGCAGCCTTATAGGACAGCAAACCTACGAGCAGTACTTC. As protein: CASSLIGQQTYEQYF.